A selection of T cell receptor beta chains follows, all from one sample in a study of T cell responses to AZD1222 COVID-19 vaccine. The method was immunoSEQ multiplex PCR; TCRdb's version includes in-frame clones alone and lacks a portion of them. The table records around 140,000 clones, about 90% of them present only once. The material was peripheral blood, obtained 28 days after the second dose of the MenACWY control vaccine. The receptors here all came from an adult who received the MenACWY meningococcal vaccine as a control. Each CDR3 is given with its conserved first and last residue. Fields, in order: J gene, clone size, V gene, CDR3 length, D gene, CDR3 protein, CDR3 DNA. The D gene is left open where the match is weak. A clone size is listed for some rows: how often the clone was seen (once, few, many), or a class if it is expanded.

j_gene: TRBJ2-5
abundance: .
v_gene: TRBV4-3
len: 17
d_gene: .
CDR3aa: CASSQDRGAAGSETQYF
CDR3nt: TGCGCCAGCAGCCAAGATCGGGGAGCTGCGGGATCAGAGACCCAGTACTTC

j_gene: TRBJ2-3
abundance: .
v_gene: TRBV11-3
len: 15
d_gene: .
CDR3aa: CASSTASSSTDTQYF
CDR3nt: TGTGCCAGCAGCACGGCTAGCAGCAGCACAGATACGCAGTATTTT

j_gene: TRBJ1-1
abundance: .
v_gene: TRBV30
len: 14
d_gene: .
CDR3aa: CAWSDRIVDTEAFF
CDR3nt: TGTGCCTGGAGTGACAGGATAGTAGACACTGAAGCTTTCTTT

j_gene: TRBJ2-4
abundance: .
v_gene: TRBV4-1
len: 13
d_gene: .
CDR3aa: CASSQEGLGIQYF
CDR3nt: TGCGCCAGCAGCCAAGAGGGACTCGGCATTCAGTACTTC

j_gene: TRBJ2-1
abundance: .
v_gene: TRBV7-8
len: 16
d_gene: .
CDR3aa: CASSLVEPSSYNEQFF
CDR3nt: TGTGCCAGCAGCTTAGTCGAGCCGAGCTCCTACAATGAGCAGTTCTTC

j_gene: TRBJ2-3
abundance: .
v_gene: TRBV5-1
len: 16
d_gene: .
CDR3aa: CASAEAGGPVADTQYF
CDR3nt: TGCGCCAGCGCAGAAGCCGGGGGTCCGGTGGCAGATACGCAGTATTTT

j_gene: TRBJ2-3
abundance: .
v_gene: TRBV10-2
len: 16
d_gene: TRBD1
CDR3aa: CASRRGQGTNTDTQYF
CDR3nt: TGCGCCAGCAGGAGAGGACAGGGGACAAACACAGATACGCAGTATTTT

j_gene: TRBJ2-7
abundance: once
v_gene: TRBV28
len: 12
d_gene: .
CDR3aa: CASSLFRSEQYF
CDR3nt: TGTGCCAGCAGTTTATTTAGATCCGAGCAGTACTTC

j_gene: TRBJ1-2
abundance: .
v_gene: TRBV6-2/TRBV6-3
len: 13
d_gene: .
CDR3aa: CASSSDVGYGYTF
CDR3nt: TGTGCCAGCAGTTCTGACGTCGGCTATGGCTACACCTTC

j_gene: TRBJ1-2
abundance: .
v_gene: TRBV28
len: 13
d_gene: .
CDR3aa: CASSAGANYGYTF
CDR3nt: TGTGCCAGCAGCGCGGGAGCTAACTATGGCTACACCTTC

j_gene: TRBJ2-5
abundance: .
v_gene: TRBV11-2
len: 12
d_gene: .
CDR3aa: CASSTYQETQYF
CDR3nt: TGTGCCAGCAGCACGTACCAAGAGACCCAGTACTTC

j_gene: TRBJ1-6
abundance: .
v_gene: TRBV19
len: 17
d_gene: TRBD1
CDR3aa: CASSIGPGTGVRDPLHF
CDR3nt: TGTGCCAGTAGTATCGGTCCAGGGACAGGGGTCCGGGATCCCCTCCACTTT

j_gene: TRBJ1-1
abundance: .
v_gene: TRBV28
len: 13
d_gene: .
CDR3aa: CASSLPMNTEAFF
CDR3nt: TGTGCCAGCAGTTTACCAATGAACACTGAAGCTTTCTTT

j_gene: TRBJ2-5
abundance: once
v_gene: TRBV13
len: 17
d_gene: TRBD1
CDR3aa: CASSLSRGLGVRETQYF
CDR3nt: TGTGCCAGCAGCTTAAGCAGGGGGCTAGGTGTGAGGGAGACCCAGTACTTC

j_gene: TRBJ2-1
abundance: .
v_gene: TRBV28
len: 15
d_gene: .
CDR3aa: CASSSGQPTYNEQFF
CDR3nt: TGTGCCAGCAGTTCCGGACAGCCGACCTACAATGAGCAGTTCTTC

j_gene: TRBJ1-5
abundance: .
v_gene: TRBV5-1
len: 13
d_gene: .
CDR3aa: CASSLGHDQPQHF
CDR3nt: TGCGCCAGCAGCTTGGGGCACGATCAGCCCCAGCATTTT

j_gene: TRBJ1-4
abundance: .
v_gene: TRBV28
len: 17
d_gene: .
CDR3aa: CASSLIRQATTNEKLFF
CDR3nt: TGTGCCAGCAGTTTAATTAGGCAGGCAACAACTAATGAAAAACTGTTTTTT

j_gene: TRBJ2-3
abundance: .
v_gene: TRBV5-4
len: 18
d_gene: TRBD2
CDR3aa: CASSLASGAGGSTDTQYF
CDR3nt: TGTGCCAGCAGCTTGGCCTCGGGTGCGGGGGGGAGCACAGATACGCAGTATTTT

j_gene: TRBJ1-5
abundance: .
v_gene: TRBV7-9
len: 15
d_gene: .
CDR3aa: CASSPGGVSGQPQHF
CDR3nt: TGTGCCAGCAGCCCCGGGGGCGTTTCGGGCCAGCCCCAGCATTTT

j_gene: TRBJ1-1
abundance: .
v_gene: TRBV7-9
len: 16
d_gene: TRBD1
CDR3aa: CASSYMTGGADTEAFF
CDR3nt: TGTGCCAGCAGCTACATGACAGGGGGCGCGGACACTGAAGCTTTCTTT

j_gene: TRBJ1-1
abundance: .
v_gene: TRBV19
len: 12
d_gene: .
CDR3aa: CASRGGAGSAFF
CDR3nt: TGTGCCAGTAGAGGGGGGGCCGGGTCGGCTTTCTTT

j_gene: TRBJ1-6
abundance: many
v_gene: TRBV2
len: 15
d_gene: .
CDR3aa: CASNLGAGMNSPLHF
CDR3nt: TGTGCCAGCAACCTAGGGGCAGGGATGAACTCACCCCTCCACTTT

j_gene: TRBJ2-3
abundance: .
v_gene: TRBV7-3
len: 13
d_gene: .
CDR3aa: CASSPQGTDTQYF
CDR3nt: TGTGCCAGCAGCCCCCAGGGGACAGATACGCAGTATTTT

j_gene: TRBJ2-5
abundance: .
v_gene: TRBV9
len: 15
d_gene: .
CDR3aa: CASSVSWDGKETQYF
CDR3nt: TGTGCCAGCAGCGTATCCTGGGACGGAAAAGAGACCCAGTACTTC

j_gene: TRBJ2-2
abundance: .
v_gene: TRBV5-1
len: 17
d_gene: TRBD2
CDR3aa: CASSWSVGGSGTGELFF
CDR3nt: TGCGCCAGCAGCTGGAGCGTGGGCGGGAGTGGAACCGGGGAGCTGTTTTTT

j_gene: TRBJ1-5
abundance: .
v_gene: TRBV27
len: 15
d_gene: .
CDR3aa: CASRKKGGWNQPQHF
CDR3nt: TGTGCCAGCCGTAAGAAAGGGGGTTGGAATCAGCCCCAGCATTTT

j_gene: TRBJ1-5
abundance: .
v_gene: TRBV28
len: 12
d_gene: .
CDR3aa: CASSEGLQPQHF
CDR3nt: TGTGCCAGCAGTGAGGGTCTTCAGCCCCAGCATTTT

j_gene: TRBJ2-7
abundance: .
v_gene: TRBV5-1
len: 15
d_gene: TRBD2
CDR3aa: CASSILAGGPEEQYF
CDR3nt: TGCGCCAGCAGCATCCTAGCGGGAGGGCCGGAGGAGCAGTACTTC

j_gene: TRBJ2-1
abundance: .
v_gene: TRBV15
len: 16
d_gene: .
CDR3aa: CATTPGAGAGYNEQFF
CDR3nt: TGTGCCACTACTCCGGGGGCGGGGGCCGGGTACAATGAGCAGTTCTTC